These T cell receptor beta chains were read from a single sample in a study of neurological immune-mediated disorders. TCRdb passed the 5' RACE reads through MiXCR, listing each CDR3 protein once. The sample lists 45,000 to 55,000 distinct CDR3 sequences, 3.8% occurring once. Sequenced: PBMCs. These receptors originate from a man aged 55 to 70 with multiple sclerosis. Each CDR3 is given with its conserved first and last residue. D genes are given only for firm matches. Clone size, where shown, is once, few, many, or a class for clones that have expanded.

CDR3aa | CDR3nt | j_gene | v_gene | d_gene | len | abundance
CSAPSLHTGGDSPLHF | TGCAGTGCTCCCTCGCTCCACACAGGGGGGGATTCACCCCTCCACTTT | TRBJ1-6 | TRBV20-1 | TRBD1 | 16 | few
CASSLTFGSDYYEQYF | TGCGCCAGCAGCTTGACGTTCGGGTCAGACTACTACGAGCAGTACTTC | TRBJ2-7 | TRBV5-1 | - | 16 | few
CSAEGQGSYTF | TGCAGTGCCGAAGGACAGGGGAGCTACACCTTC | TRBJ1-2 | TRBV20-1 | TRBD1 | 11 | many
CSARDPQGIAQPQHF | TGCAGTGCTAGAGATCCACAGGGTATTGCTCAGCCCCAGCATTTT | TRBJ1-5 | TRBV20-1 | - | 15 | many
CSVGSGLAGVVETQYF | TGCAGCGTTGGTTCGGGACTAGCGGGAGTTGTGGAGACCCAGTACTTC | TRBJ2-5 | TRBV29-1 | TRBD2 | 16 | many
CSVAGTWETQYF | TGCAGCGTGGCCGGGACTTGGGAGACCCAGTACTTC | TRBJ2-5 | TRBV29-1 | - | 12 | many
CSARDPRGEGNEQFF | TGCAGTGCTAGAGATCCCCGGGGGGAGGGGAATGAGCAGTTCTTC | TRBJ2-1 | TRBV20-1 | TRBD2 | 15 | many
CASSFLRYEQYF | TGTGCCAGCAGCTTCCTCCGCTACGAGCAGTACTTC | TRBJ2-7 | TRBV7-8 | - | 12 | many
CSAKGDRAIETQYF | TGCAGTGCTAAGGGGGACAGGGCGATCGAGACCCAGTACTTC | TRBJ2-5 | TRBV20-1 | TRBD1 | 14 | many
CASSLGGAEVETQYF | TGCGCCAGCAGCCTCGGGGGGGCCGAGGTAGAGACCCAGTACTTC | TRBJ2-5 | TRBV4-1 | TRBD2 | 15 | many
CASSQVVVSGGYEQYF | TGTGCCAGCAGCCAAGTTGTTGTGTCGGGGGGCTACGAGCAGTACTTC | TRBJ2-7 | TRBV3-1 | TRBD2 | 16 | many
CATPGAFF | TGTGCCACCCCGGGAGCTTTCTTT | TRBJ1-1 | TRBV19 | - | 8 | many
CASSPGQGGYNSPLHF | TGCGCCAGCAGCCCGGGACAGGGTGGCTATAATTCACCCCTCCACTTT | TRBJ1-6 | TRBV5-1 | TRBD1 | 16 | many
CASSSPKGGWLAGGDQETQYF | TGTGCCAGCAGTTCCCCGAAGGGTGGGTGGTTAGCGGGGGGGGACCAAGAGACCCAGTACTTC | TRBJ2-5 | TRBV6-6 | TRBD2 | 21 | many
CASSPYSFLVVGENTIYF | TGTGCCAGCAGTCCATACTCATTCCTGGTAGTAGGAGAAAACACCATATATTTT | TRBJ1-3 | TRBV12-3/TRBV12-4 | - | 18 | many
CASSSQGFSYEQYF | TGTGCCAGCAGCTCACAGGGGTTCTCCTACGAGCAGTACTTC | TRBJ2-7 | TRBV5-6 | TRBD1 | 14 | many
CSARLAGSTDTQYF | TGCAGTGCTAGGCTAGCGGGGAGCACAGATACGCAGTATTTT | TRBJ2-3 | TRBV20-1 | TRBD2 | 14 | many
CARIRDFGYEQYF | TGTGCCAGAATCCGGGACTTCGGCTACGAGCAGTACTTC | TRBJ2-7 | TRBV6-1 | - | 13 | many
CASSSTSGRGEEQYF | TGTGCCAGCAGCTCGACTAGCGGGAGAGGTGAGGAGCAGTACTTC | TRBJ2-7 | TRBV7-2 | TRBD2 | 15 | many
CASSLTWDGDEAFF | TGTGCCAGCAGCCTTACGTGGGATGGGGATGAAGCTTTCTTT | TRBJ1-1 | TRBV7-3 | - | 14 | many
CSASLPKTSYEQYF | TGCAGTGCTAGCCTCCCGAAAACATCCTACGAGCAGTACTTC | TRBJ2-7 | TRBV20-1 | - | 14 | many
CASSFIGPIGEQYF | TGTGCCAGCAGTTTTATAGGGCCAATCGGCGAGCAGTACTTC | TRBJ2-7 | TRBV12-3/TRBV12-4 | - | 14 | many
CSAIGLAGGLWDEQFF | TGCAGTGCTATCGGACTAGCGGGAGGGCTGTGGGATGAGCAGTTCTTC | TRBJ2-1 | TRBV20-1 | TRBD2 | 16 | many
CASSAGAVGTEAFF | TGCGCCAGCAGCGCAGGGGCTGTTGGCACTGAAGCTTTCTTT | TRBJ1-1 | TRBV5-1 | - | 14 | -
CASSQDDEKLFF | TGTGCCAGCAGCCAAGACGATGAAAAACTGTTTTTT | TRBJ1-4 | TRBV3-1 | - | 12 | -
CASSLDSGVQIRVQYF | TGCGCCAGCAGCTTGGATTCCGGGGTACAGATACGCGTGCAGTATTTT | TRBJ2-3 | TRBV5-1 | - | 16 | many
CASSPARTSGSTDTQYF | TGCGCCAGCAGCCCTGCCCGGACTAGCGGGAGCACAGATACGCAGTATTTT | TRBJ2-3 | TRBV5-1 | TRBD2 | 17 | many